Each of the 23 T cell receptor beta chains below was sequenced from the same sample in a study of cytomegalovirus exposure and HLA in healthy donors. It was with 60 Vbeta and 13 Jbeta primers that the PCR ran. Assay used: immunoSEQ multiplex PCR; TCRdb lists only in-frame clones, some missing. Of 150,000 to 200,000 clones in the sample, around 90% were seen once. The sample was PBMCs. These receptors came from a boy aged 2 to 10 in good health and CMV-seronegative.

The V call is TRBV4-1, the J call TRBJ1-6, with 11 bases fitting TRBD1. The germline gives CDR1 MGHRA, CDR2 YSYEKL. The CDR3 has 17 amino acids. Trimming cost V 4 bases and J 6 bases; bases outside gene matches: 8. The CDR3 region has the DNA TGCGCCAGCAGCCCCGGACAGGGGGCGATTCGTAATTCACCCCTCCACTTT. It encodes CASSPGQGAIRNSPLHF.

This clone was counted a few times. The gene calls are TRBV29-1 and TRBJ1-1; D gene ambiguous. This CDR3 region has 13 residues. Germline V gene sequence: CDR1 SQVTM, CDR2 ANQGSEA. Trimming removed 2 bases from V and 1 base from J, with 8 bases in between. The CDR3 sequence is CSVEPIRNTEAFF. In DNA form, the CDR3 reads TGCAGCGTTGAACCCATCAGGAACACTGAAGCTTTCTTT.

The chain is built from TRBV28 and TRBJ2-3; 9 bases match TRBD1. The trim removed 3 bases at V and 0 bases at J, leaving 4 bases unmatched. The CDR3 has 16 amino acids. Germline V gene lookup returns CDR1 MDHEN and CDR2 SYDVKM. The CDR3 sequence is CASSLGTGPSTDTQYF. In DNA form, the CDR3 reads TGTGCCAGCAGTTTGGGGACAGGGCCGAGCACAGATACGCAGTATTTT.

The V gene is TRBV6-1, the J gene TRBJ1-2, with D perhaps matching TRBD1 (5 bases). This CDR3 spans 13 amino acids. CDR1 MNHNS and CDR2 SASEGT come from the germline V gene. Deletions cut 3 bases from V and 5 bases from J, with 10 bases between. CDR3 sequence reads: CASSESGRYGYTF. The CDR3 bases are TGTGCCAGCAGTGAGTCAGGGAGGTATGGCTACACCTTC.

The chain carries TRBV11-1 and TRBJ2-6; possible D gene TRBD1, 6 bases. Germline values: CDR1 SGHAT, CDR2 FQDESV (reference sequence). Deletions cut 3 bases from V and 0 bases from J, with 9 bases between. The CDR3 has 16 residues. The CDR3 region has the DNA TGTGCCAGCAGCTTTGGGGGCTACTCTGGGGCCAACGTCCTGACTTTC. It translates to CASSFGGYSGANVLTF.

Worth noting for this clone: The junction departs from the called germline gene at one end, perhaps through a read error. This same CDR3 is encoded by further DNA sequences in the sample. The chain recombines TRBV19 with TRBJ1-6; D remains ambiguous. This CDR3 is built from 17 residues. Germline V gene lookup returns CDR1 LNHDA and CDR2 SQIVND (reference sequence). CDR3 in amino acids: CASSIDGEGSYNSPLHF. The CDR3 DNA reads as TGTGCCAGTAGTATAGATGGCGAGGGCTCCTATAATTCCCCCCTCCACTTT.

The V gene is TRBV28, the J gene TRBJ1-1; TRBD1 is a possible D gene (5 bases). The CDR3 has 14 residues. CDR1 is MDHEN and CDR2 is SYDVKM in the germline V gene. Deletions cut 6 bases from V and 0 bases from J, with 11 bases between. This CDR3 reads CASRADSLNTEAFF. The CDR3 region has the DNA TGTGCCAGCAGAGCAGACAGCTTGAACACTGAAGCTTTCTTT. Together with reference TRBV28 and TRBJ1-1, the CDR3 gives the full variable domain: DVKVTQSSRYLVKRTGEKVFLECVQDMDHENMFWYRQDPGLGLRLIYFSYDVKMKEKGDIPEGYSVSREKKERFSLILESASTNQTSMYLCASRADSLNTEAFFGQGTRLTVV.

The rearrangement links TRBV28 to TRBJ2-6, with TRBD1 as a possible D gene (5 bases). CDR1 and CDR2 from the germline V gene are MDHEN and SYDVKM. Between the trimmed V and J ends, which lost 4 bases and 0 bases, there was a span of 10 bases. This CDR3 region has 16 residues. As DNA, the CDR3 is TGTGCCAGCAGTTCTCCAGGGCCCTCTGGGGCCAACGTCCTGACTTTC. Translating it yields CASSSPGPSGANVLTF.

The chain is built from TRBV4-1 and TRBJ2-5, with 7 nucleotides matching TRBD2. The DNA end is more similar to TRBJ2-7, so the J call may be wrong. CDR3 length: 15 amino acids. Per germline, CDR1 MGHRA and CDR2 YSYEKL. As DNA, the CDR3 is TGCGCCAGCAGCCAAGGCCAGGGAGGGCCCTACGAGCAGTACTTC. Residues: CASSQGQGGPYEQYF.

This clone was detected only once. The J gene is TRBJ1-2, the V gene TRBV5-1; 8 nucleotides align to TRBD1. Trimming took 2 bases from V and 2 from J; bases not matched to a gene: 17. In germline, CDR1 is SGHRS, CDR2 YFSETQ. CDR3 length: 19 amino acids. CDR3 coding DNA: TGCGCCAGCAGCTTTGGCCGTTCGGCAGGGGGCGAAGTAAACTATGGCTACACCTTC. The encoded protein is CASSFGRSAGGEVNYGYTF.

The chain carries TRBV15 and TRBJ1-5, with D perhaps matching TRBD1 (5 bases). The germline CDR1 and CDR2 sequences are LNHNV and YYDKDF (reference sequence). The CDR3 is made up of 15 amino acids. Trimming removed 3 bases from V and 2 bases from J, with 11 bases in between. The CDR3 region is CATSSQGWGNQPQHF. CDR3 DNA sequence: TGTGCCACCAGCAGCCAGGGATGGGGCAATCAGCCCCAGCATTTT.

This chain connects TRBV2 to TRBJ1-6, with a tentative D call TRBD1 (6 bases). The ends were cut back, 6 bases at V and 8 bases at J, with 11 bases in the middle. Germline values: CDR1 SNHLY, CDR2 FYNNEI. The CDR3 totals 13 residues. The CDR3, as DNA: TGTGCCAGCAGGAACTACAGGGATTCACCCCTCCACTTT. As protein: CASRNYRDSPLHF.

The V call is TRBV28, the J call TRBJ1-1; 8 nucleotides align to TRBD1. The germline V gene encodes CDR1 MDHEN and CDR2 SYDVKM. V lost 7 bases, J lost 1 base, and 5 bases stayed unmatched. This CDR3 has 14 residues. DNA of the CDR3: TGTGCCAGCACCGAGACAGGGGCGAACACTGAAGCTTTCTTT. This encodes CASTETGANTEAFF.

The chain recombines TRBV7-8 with TRBJ2-7; tentative D call: TRBD1 (5 bases). Per the germline V gene, CDR1 is SGHVS and CDR2 is FQNEAQ. The CDR3 is 13 amino acids. Trimming pared 5 bases from V and 3 bases from J, leaving 11 bases between. Here the CDR3 DNA reads TGTGCCAGCAGCCCGAGCCAGGGCTACGAGCAGTACTTC. Translated: CASSPSQGYEQYF. The full variable domain, its missing parts supplied by reference TRBV7-8 and TRBJ2-7, is GAGVSQSPRYKVAKRGQDVALRCDPISGHVSLFWYQQALGQGPEFLTYFQNEAQLDKSGLPSDRFFAERPEGSVSTLKIQRTQQEDSAVYLCASSPSQGYEQYFGPGTRLTVT.

This chain uses TRBV19 with TRBJ2-1; TRBD1 matches 9 bases. Germline trimming cut 5 bases from V and 9 bases from J; bases unmatched to any gene: 8. Germline CDR1 is LNHDA and CDR2 is SQIVND (reference sequence). The CDR3 runs 14 residues. The CDR3 DNA follows: TGTGCCAGTAGTGCTAGGACAGGGGCGAGTGAGCAGTTCTTC. It specifies CASSARTGASEQFF. The variable domain in full, with the rest retrieved from reference TRBV19 and TRBJ2-1, is DGGITQSPKYLFRKEGQNVTLSCEQNLNHDAMYWYRQDPGQGLRLIYYSQIVNDFQKGDIAEGYSVSREKKESFPLTVTSAQKNPTAFYLCASSARTGASEQFFGPGTRLTVL.

The chain carries TRBV27 and TRBJ1-1; D ambiguous. Trimming took off 0 bases at V and 4 bases at J, with 6 bases between the two ends. Germline CDR1 is MNHEY and CDR2 is SMNVEV (reference sequence). This CDR3 contains 13 residues. The CDR3 nucleotides are TGTGCCAGCAGTTTATCTTCCAGCACTGAAGCTTTCTTT. Protein product: CASSLSSSTEAFF.

This clone was recorded once. The V call is TRBV7-9, the J call TRBJ2-3; 10 positions agree with TRBD2. Germline CDR1 SEHNR, CDR2 FQNEAQ (reference sequence). Unmatched junction bases numbered 8, after V lost 5 bases and J lost 0 bases. The CDR3 has 17 residues. The CDR3 protein is CASSGRLAGTSTDTQYF. CDR3 sequence (DNA): TGTGCCAGCAGCGGACGACTAGCGGGTACCAGCACAGATACGCAGTATTTT.

The chain carries TRBV27 and TRBJ2-7, with a possible D match to TRBD1 (5 bases). The CDR3 loop spans 16 amino acids. From germline, CDR1 is MNHEY and CDR2 SMNVEV (reference sequence). Trimming took off 1 base at V and 5 bases at J, with 18 bases between the two ends. CDR3 coding DNA: TGTGCCAGCAGTTTATGGCAGGGTAATGGTGTAAACGAGCAGTACTTC. The encoded protein is CASSLWQGNGVNEQYF.

This clone was detected once. CDR3 DNA: TGCAGCGTTGAAGGTGGGGACAGCCCAAACTATGGCTACACCTTC. It translates to CSVEGGDSPNYGYTF. V usage is TRBV29-1 and J usage is TRBJ1-2, with 7 bases identical to TRBD1. Germline V gives CDR1 SQVTM, CDR2 ANQGSEA. Germline trimming cut 1 base from V and 2 bases from J; bases unmatched to any gene: 7. CDR3 size: 15 residues.

The chain links TRBV4-2 to TRBJ2-2; perhaps TRBD2 as D (5 bases). Germline CDR1 reads LGHNA; CDR2 reads YNFKEQ. Trimming took 4 bases from V and 3 from J, leaving 12 bases between them. CDR3 length: 15 residues. The CDR3, as DNA: TGTGCCAGCAGCCCTACTAGAAAAGACACCGGGGAGCTGTTTTTT. It codes for CASSPTRKDTGELFF.

This clone was recorded only once. This sequence joins TRBV7-2 and TRBJ2-5; D unclear. This CDR3 region has 12 residues. The ends were cut back, 2 bases at V and 3 bases at J, with 4 bases in the middle. CDR1 and CDR2 from the germline V gene are SGHTA and FQGNSA. CDR3 sequence reads: CASSLTEETQYF. The CDR3 nucleotides read TGTGCCAGCAGCTTAACAGAAGAGACCCAGTACTTC. The full variable domain, in which reference TRBV7-2 and TRBJ2-5 provide the parts outside the CDR3, is GAGVSQSPSNKVTEKGKDVELRCDPISGHTALYWYRQSLGQGLEFLIYFQGNSAPDKSGLPSDRFSAERTGGSVSTLTIQRTQQEDSAVYLCASSLTEETQYFGPGTRLLVL.

This chain's CDR3 is CASSLRGNSPLHF. The CDR3 DNA reads TGTGCCAGCAGCTTACGCGGAAATTCACCCCTCCACTTT. The chain recombines TRBV7-9 with TRBJ1-6; no clear D gene. Germline-derived CDR1 and CDR2 are SEHNR and FQNEAQ (reference sequence). The CDR3 runs to 13 residues. Trimming took 2 bases from V and 7 from J, leaving 6 bases between them.

V and J are TRBV6-5 and TRBJ1-4; TRBD1 is a possible D gene (6 bases). Germline CDR1 MNHEY, CDR2 SVGAGI. There are 14 residues in the CDR3. Trimming took off 5 bases at V and 6 bases at J, with 13 bases between the two ends. The CDR3 DNA reads as TGTGCCAGCAGTCCCCAGGGGCGAGATGAAAAACTGTTTTTT. It yields the protein CASSPQGRDEKLFF.